This TCR beta chain derives from a study of blood T cell repertoires in COVID-19. This clone was recorded only once. Some clones are missing from TCRdb's copy, which holds only in-frame ones; the method was immunoSEQ multiplex PCR. The sample holds about 410,000 clones, 89% seen once. What was sequenced was peripheral blood. The origin of this receptor is a middle-aged woman with COVID-19, enrolled during active disease.

CDR3 in amino acids: CASSRGGGYTF. The CDR3 DNA reads TGTGCCAGCAGTAGGGGAGGGGGCTACACCTTC. The chain uses TRBV28 and TRBJ1-2; possible D gene TRBD1, 5 bases. The CDR3 is made up of 11 amino acids. Germline lookup yields CDR1 MDHEN and CDR2 SYDVKM. The ends were cut back, 5 bases at V and 8 bases at J, with 9 bases in the middle.